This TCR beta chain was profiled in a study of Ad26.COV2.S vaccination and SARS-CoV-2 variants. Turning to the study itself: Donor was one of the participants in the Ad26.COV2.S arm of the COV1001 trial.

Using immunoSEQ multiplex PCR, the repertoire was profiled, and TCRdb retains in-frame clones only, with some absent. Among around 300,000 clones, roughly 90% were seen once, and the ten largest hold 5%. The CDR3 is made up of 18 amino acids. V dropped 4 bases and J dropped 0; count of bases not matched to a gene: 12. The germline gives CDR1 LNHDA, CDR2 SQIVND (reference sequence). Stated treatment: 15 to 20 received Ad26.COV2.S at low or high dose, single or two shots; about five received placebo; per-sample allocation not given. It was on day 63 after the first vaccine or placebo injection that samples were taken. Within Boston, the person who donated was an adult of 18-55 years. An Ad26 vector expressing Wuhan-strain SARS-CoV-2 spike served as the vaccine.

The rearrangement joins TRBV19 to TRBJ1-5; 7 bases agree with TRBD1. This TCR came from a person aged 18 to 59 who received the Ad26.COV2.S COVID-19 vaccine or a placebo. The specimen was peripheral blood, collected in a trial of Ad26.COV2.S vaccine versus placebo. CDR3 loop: CASSTSFGQVYSNQPQHF. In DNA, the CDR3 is TGTGCCAGTAGTACCTCCTTTGGACAGGTTTATAGCAATCAGCCCCAGCATTTT.